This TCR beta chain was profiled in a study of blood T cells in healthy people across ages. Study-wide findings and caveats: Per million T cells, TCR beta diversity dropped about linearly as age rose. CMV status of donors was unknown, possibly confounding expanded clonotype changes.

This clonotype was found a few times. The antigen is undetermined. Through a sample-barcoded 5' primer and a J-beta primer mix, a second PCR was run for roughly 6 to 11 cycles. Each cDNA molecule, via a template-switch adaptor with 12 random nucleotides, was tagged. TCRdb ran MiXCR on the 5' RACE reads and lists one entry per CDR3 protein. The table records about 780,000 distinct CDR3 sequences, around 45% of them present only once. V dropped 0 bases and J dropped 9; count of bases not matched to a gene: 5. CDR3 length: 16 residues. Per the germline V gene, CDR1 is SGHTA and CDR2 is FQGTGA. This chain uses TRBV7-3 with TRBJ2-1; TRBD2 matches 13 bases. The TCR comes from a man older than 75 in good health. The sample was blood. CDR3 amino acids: CASSLTRTSGSSEQFF. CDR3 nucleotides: TGTGCCAGCAGCTTAACGCGGACTAGCGGGAGTAGTGAGCAGTTCTTC.